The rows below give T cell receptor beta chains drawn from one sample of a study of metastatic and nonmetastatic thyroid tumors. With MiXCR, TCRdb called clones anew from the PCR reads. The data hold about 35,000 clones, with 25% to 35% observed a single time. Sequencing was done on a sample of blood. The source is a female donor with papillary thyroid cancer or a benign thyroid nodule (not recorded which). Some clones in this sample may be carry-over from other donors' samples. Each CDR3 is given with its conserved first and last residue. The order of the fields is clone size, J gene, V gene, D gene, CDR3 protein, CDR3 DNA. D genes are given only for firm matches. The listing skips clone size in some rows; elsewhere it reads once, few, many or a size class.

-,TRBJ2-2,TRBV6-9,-,CASSYLEELFF,TGTGCCAGCAGTTACTTGGAGGAGCTGTTTTTT
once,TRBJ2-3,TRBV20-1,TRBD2,CSARLAGGRDTQYF,TGCAGTGCTAGACTAGCGGGGGGGAGAGATACGCAGTATTTT
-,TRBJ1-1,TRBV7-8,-,CASSPRPLFLQKAFF,TGTGCCAGCAGCCCCCGTCCCCTTTTCTTGCAAAAAGCTTTCTTT
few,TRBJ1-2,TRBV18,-,CASSPGPDHGYTF,TGTGCCAGCTCACCGGGGCCTGACCATGGCTACACCTTC
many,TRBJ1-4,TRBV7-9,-,CASEPAANEKLFF,TGTGCCAGCGAGCCCGCGGCTAATGAAAAACTGTTTTTT
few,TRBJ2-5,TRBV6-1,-,CASIEIPPGRVLSKTQYF,TGTGCCAGCATTGAAATTCCGCCTGGCAGGGTGCTATCGAAGACCCAGTACTTC
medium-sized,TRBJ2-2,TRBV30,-,CAGRVAGELFF,TGTGCCGGACGGGTGGCCGGGGAGCTGTTTTTT
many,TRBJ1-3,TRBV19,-,CASTTPSGSGNTIYF,TGTGCCAGTACCACCCCAAGTGGCTCTGGAAACACCATATATTTT
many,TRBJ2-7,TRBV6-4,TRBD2,CASSELAGGGYEQYF,TGTGCCAGCAGTGAACTAGCGGGGGGTGGCTACGAGCAGTACTTC
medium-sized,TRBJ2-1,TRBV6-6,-,CASSYSTQPYNEQFF,TGTGCCAGCAGTTACTCGACCCAGCCTTACAATGAGCAGTTCTTC
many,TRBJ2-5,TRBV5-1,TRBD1,CASSVPGQKKETQYF,TGCGCCAGCAGCGTACCGGGACAGAAGAAAGAGACCCAGTACTTC
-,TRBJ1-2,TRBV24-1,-,CATSGVAGALGNYGYTF,TGTGCCACCAGTGGGGTAGCAGGGGCTTTGGGAAACTATGGCTACACCTTC
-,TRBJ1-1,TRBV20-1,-,CSAASPGGLEGEAFF,TGCAGTGCCGCCTCCCCGGGAGGGTTGGAGGGTGAAGCTTTCTTT
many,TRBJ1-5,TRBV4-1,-,CASSQTTTVSNQPQHF,TGCGCCAGCAGCCAAACAACGACAGTCAGCAATCAGCCCCAGCATTTT
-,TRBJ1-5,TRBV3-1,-,CASSRQQNQPQHF,TGTGCCAGCAGCCGACAACAGAATCAGCCCCAGCATTTT
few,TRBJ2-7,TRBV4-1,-,CASSQGLTYSYEQYF,TGCGCCAGCAGCCAAGGTTTGACTTACTCCTACGAGCAGTACTTC
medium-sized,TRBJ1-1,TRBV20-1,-,CSSLPPEAFF,TGCAGTTCCCTCCCCCCTGAAGCTTTCTTT
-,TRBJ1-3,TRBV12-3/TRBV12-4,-,CASSFLSGSSGNTIYF,TGTGCCAGCAGTTTTCTCTCCGGGTCCTCTGGAAACACCATATATTTT
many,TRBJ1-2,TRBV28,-,CASGGVRGPYGYTF,TGTGCCAGCGGTGGGGTGAGAGGCCCCTATGGCTACACCTTC
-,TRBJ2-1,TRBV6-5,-,CASSYRTTSSKKCEQFF,TGTGCCAGCAGTTACCGGACTACCTCCTCCAAGAAATGTGAGCAGTTCTTC
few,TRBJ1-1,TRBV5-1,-,CASSVATMNTEAFF,TGCGCCAGCAGCGTAGCCACTATGAACACTGAAGCTTTCTTT
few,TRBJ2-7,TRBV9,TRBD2,CASSTLLAGGPYEQYF,TGTGCCAGCAGCACGCTGCTAGCGGGGGGCCCCTACGAGCAGTACTTC
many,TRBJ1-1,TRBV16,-,CASSQEGITEAFF,TGTGCCAGCAGCCAAGAGGGGATCACTGAAGCTTTCTTT
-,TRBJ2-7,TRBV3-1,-,CASSQGQFSEQYF,TGTGCCAGCAGCCAAGGACAGTTCTCCGAGCAGTACTTC
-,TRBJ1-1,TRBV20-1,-,CSARVGGISEAFF,TGCAGTGCTCGGGTGGGGGGGATCTCTGAAGCTTTCTTT
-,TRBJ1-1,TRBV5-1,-,CASFGDIYESFF,TGCGCCAGCTTCGGGGACATTTATGAATCTTTCTTT
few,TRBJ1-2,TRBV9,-,CASSSGSYGYTF,TGTGCCAGCAGCTCGGGGTCGTATGGCTACACCTTC
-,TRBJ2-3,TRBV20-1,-,CSASDSNTQYF,TGCAGTGCTAGCGATAGCAATACGCAGTATTTT
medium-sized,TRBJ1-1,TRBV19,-,CASSYGRANTEAFF,TGTGCCAGTAGCTACGGACGGGCGAACACTGAAGCTTTCTTT
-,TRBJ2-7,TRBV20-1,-,CSARDYLPEQYF,TGCAGTGCTCGTGACTATCTCCCCGAGCAATACTTC
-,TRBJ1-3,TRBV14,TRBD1,CASSQENRGWYTIYF,TGTGCCAGCAGCCAAGAGAACAGGGGCTGGTACACCATATATTTT
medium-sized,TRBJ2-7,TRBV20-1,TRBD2,CSARLAGAYEQYF,TGCAGTGCTAGACTAGCGGGGGCCTACGAGCAGTACTTC
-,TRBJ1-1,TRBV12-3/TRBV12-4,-,CASSTSEAFF,TGTGCCAGCAGCACCAGCGAAGCTTTCTTT
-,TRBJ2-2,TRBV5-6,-,CASIFYGTGELFF,TGTGCCAGCATTTTCTACGGCACCGGGGAGCTGTTTTTT
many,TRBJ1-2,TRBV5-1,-,CASSVELANYGYTF,TGCGCCAGCAGCGTGGAGCTGGCTAACTATGGCTACACCTTC
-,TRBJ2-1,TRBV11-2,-,CASSLEGNEHFF,TGTGCCAGCAGCTTAGAGGGTAATGAGCATTTCTTC
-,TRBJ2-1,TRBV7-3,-,CASSLIPTSYNEQFF,TGTGCCAGCAGCTTAATACCTACCTCCTACAATGAGCAGTTCTTC
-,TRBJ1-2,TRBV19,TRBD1,CASTSYRGATDGYTF,TGTGCCAGTACCTCCTACAGGGGAGCTACGGATGGCTACACCTTC
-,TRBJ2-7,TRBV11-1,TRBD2,CASSASLAVAAYEQYF,TGTGCCAGCAGCGCATCACTAGCGGTAGCTGCCTACGAGCAGTACTTC
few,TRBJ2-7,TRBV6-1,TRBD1,CAIATGGEQYF,TGTGCCATCGCCACAGGGGGCGAGCAGTACTTC
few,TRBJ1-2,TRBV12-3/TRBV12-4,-,CASSLGGAGNYGYTF,TGTGCCAGCAGTCTAGGGGGGGCGGGTAACTATGGCTACACCTTC
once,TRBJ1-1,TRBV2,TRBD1,CASRQTGMRTEAFF,TGTGCCAGCAGACAGACAGGGATGAGGACTGAAGCTTTCTTT
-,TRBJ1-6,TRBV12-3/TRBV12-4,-,CACSWGGPPLQF,TGTGCCTGCAGCTGGGGCGGGCCACCCCTCCAATTT
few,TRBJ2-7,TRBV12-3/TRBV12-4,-,CASSLAGELQQYF,TGTGCCAGCAGTTTAGCGGGGGAGCTCCAGCAGTACTTC
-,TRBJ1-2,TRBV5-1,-,CASSLEAVGGYTF,TGCGCCAGCAGCTTGGAGGCGGTCGGTGGCTACACCTTC
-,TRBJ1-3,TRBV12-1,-,CASSSGSTDSGNTIYF,TGTGCCAGCAGCTCAGGGTCGACAGACTCTGGAAACACCATATATTTT
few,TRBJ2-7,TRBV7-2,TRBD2,CASSPLAGVYEQYF,TGTGCCAGCAGCCCCCTAGCGGGGGTATACGAGCAGTACTTC
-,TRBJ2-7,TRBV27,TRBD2,CASSLKAGGAYEQYF,TGTGCCAGCAGTTTAAAAGCGGGGGGTGCCTACGAGCAGTACTTC
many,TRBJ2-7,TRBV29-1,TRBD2,CSVVPRGAISEQYF,TGCAGCGTTGTACCGCGGGGGGCAATATCCGAGCAGTACTTC
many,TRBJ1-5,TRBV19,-,CASTAGYRVDQPQHF,TGTGCCAGTACCGCGGGTTACAGGGTAGACCAGCCCCAGCATTTT
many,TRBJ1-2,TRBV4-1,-,CASSQDFRTDYGYTF,TGCGCCAGCAGCCAAGATTTTCGGACGGATTATGGCTACACCTTC
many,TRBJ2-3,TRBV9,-,CASSADGKLTDTQYF,TGTGCCAGCAGTGCCGACGGGAAACTCACAGATACGCAGTATTTT
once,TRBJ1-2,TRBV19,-,CASNDGVRSYGYTF,TGTGCCAGTAACGACGGGGTAAGGAGCTATGGCTACACCTTC
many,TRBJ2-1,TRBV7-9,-,CASSLEGAPNEQFF,TGTGCCAGCAGCTTAGAAGGTGCCCCCAATGAGCAGTTCTTC
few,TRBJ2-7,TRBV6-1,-,CASSEYGAYEQYF,TGTGCCAGCAGTGAATACGGTGCCTACGAGCAGTACTTC
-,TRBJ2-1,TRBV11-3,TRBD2,CASSLRGRNEQFF,TGTGCCAGCAGCCTTCGCGGGAGGAATGAGCAGTTCTTC
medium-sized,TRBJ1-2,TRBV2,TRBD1,CASYRQGLKGYTF,TGTGCCAGCTATAGACAGGGGCTGAAGGGCTACACCTTC
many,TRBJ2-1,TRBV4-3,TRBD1,CASRPGQGSPLLNEQFF,TGCGCCAGCAGACCGGGACAGGGTTCCCCCTTACTCAATGAGCAGTTCTTC
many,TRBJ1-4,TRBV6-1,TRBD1,CASSQQGAREKLFF,TGTGCCAGCAGTCAACAGGGGGCGCGCGAAAAACTGTTTTTT